This T cell receptor beta chain derives from a study of cytomegalovirus exposure and HLA in healthy donors (dated by TCRdb to the late 2010s). Context from the whole study: In an earlier analysis of fewer than 750 of the donors, approximately 260 Gb of sequence data and 90 million to 120 million unique TCR beta sequences from roughly 190 million T cells were reported. Approximately 300 gigabases of sequencing data and tens of millions of unique TCR sequences were included in an early release covering 550 to 800 HLA-typed donors. Of the roughly 400 genotyped donors, approximately 80% fell in the genetic ancestry cluster associated with self-reported Caucasian donors. The study aimed to test whether signatures of past pathogen exposure could be identified by cataloging public T cell receptors. The study used immunosequencing to profile the T cell repertoires of approximately 650 subjects and linked those repertoires to cytomegalovirus serostatus. Besides the first cohort of roughly 640 subjects, a separate validation cohort made up of 95 to 150 different subjects was used. The study combined high-throughput TCR immunosequencing, statistical association of individual TCRs with disease status, and machine learning to predict cytomegalovirus infection status. In a later analysis, previously published TCR beta repertoires from roughly 710 donors were re-analyzed and high-resolution HLA genotyping was added so that TCR occurrence patterns could be studied. In the later analysis, no new phenotypic data were used to find candidate immune exposures; instead, reliance was placed on TCR beta sequences and their occurrence across donors. In an earlier analysis of 500 to 650 of the donors, high-throughput TCR beta sequencing was used to judge whether each TCR beta V gene segment behaved as functional or pseudogenic. Donor age, sex, ethnicity and CMV serostatus were compiled together with the repertoire data. Genome-wide SNP genotypes for about 65% of the 666 donors were used in a later genetic analysis, which treated that subset as a discovery cohort. All discovery cohort repertoires had been generated on a single sequencing platform. Class I and class II HLA loci were covered by the typing at four-digit resolution. Typing coverage varied by locus: roughly 620-630 donors for A, B, C, DRB1 and DQB1; more than 500 for DQA1; around 610 for DPA1; 450 to 480 for DPB1. Several DR-DQ haplotypes were handled as single units for association and clustering because linkage in the cohort was strong. Across 300 to 400 genotyped donors of the cohort, an average of about 220,000 unique TCR beta nucleotide sequences per donor were sequenced, and 15% to 20% of those sequences were non-productive.

As regards this clone: No cognate antigen has been identified for it. Base qualities are missing; no much larger clone stands one base away.

The cohort consisted of hundreds of healthy bone marrow donors. Cohort members were all nominally healthy when sampled, although unrecorded immune exposures were likely present. The donor was CMV seronegative and was included in the group of several hundred seronegative cohort members. A peripheral blood sample was provided by each donor, and peripheral blood mononuclear cells were used for TCR beta sequencing. The Qiagen DNeasy Blood Extraction Kit was used to extract genomic DNA from the blood cell samples. The research as a whole found: Presence/absence analyses assumed roughly uniform sequencing depth across donors, an assumption that may not hold. A group of highly shared sequence variants was considered likely to be a technical artifact of the sequencing pipeline. Some IMGT-functional V segments, including TRBV6-2 and TRBV6-3, could not be told apart with the 87-base-pair reads, so those segments were excluded. The authors suggested that the approach could potentially be extended to other disease states and immunological phenotypes. According to a later analysis, TCR association rates differed among HLA loci, with DRB1 alleles showing the most associated TCRs and HLA-C alleles showing the fewest. In this cohort, only TCR beta chains were sequenced, and detectable features were limited by the absence of alpha or paired-chain data. In a later analysis, around 17,000 TCR beta sequences were associated with specific HLA alleles at a false discovery rate of 0.05. Because some donors lacked HLA typing at each locus, the association tests relied only on the typed subset. In both the original and validation cohorts, the classifier was reported to diagnose cytomegalovirus status with high specificity and sensitivity. A later genetic analysis associated a missense DCLRE1C variant with V-gene and J-gene trimming of TCR beta chains, and an independent cohort replicated the association. CMV serostatus was the only immune exposure information available for the cohort. According to a later analysis, most CMV-associated TCR beta chains appeared to be HLA-restricted, and the HLA associations seemed to be driven largely by CMV exposure. According to a later genetic analysis, donors in an Asian-associated ancestry cluster had fewer N-insertions in productive TCRs than the roughly 700-donor mean. Linkage disequilibrium might explain the correlated functional status among segregating V segments, but an unknown experimental factor could not be excluded. A later analysis reported that several top co-occurrence clusters appeared linked to parvovirus B19, influenza, CMV and Epstein-Barr virus. A further reported finding was that TCR beta sequences accurately predicted the HLA-A and HLA-B alleles for most subjects in the first cohort. Across donors, most TCR sequences were observed very rarely, whereas some public TCRs were present in many individuals. Because counts were too low, roughly 17 rarely observed V segments, including chromosome 9 orphons, were left out of the earlier analysis of over 550 of the donors. A later analysis found that HLA-associated TCR beta chains were more clonally expanded and had lower generation probabilities than equally common non-associated chains. Strong co-occurrence of HLA alleles, especially DR and DQ, made assigning TCR associations to individual alleles difficult. A total of fewer than 200 TCR beta chains were listed by the study as associated with cytomegalovirus. A few of the identified cytomegalovirus-associated TCR beta chains were confirmed in vitro to be specific for cytomegalovirus antigens. In an earlier analysis of approximately 600 of the donors, most TCR beta V segments were observed in productive rearrangements about 87% or about 30% of the time, broadly matching IMGT annotations.

The V end loses 7 bases and the J end loses 0 bases, and a stretch of 16 bases separates them. The CDR1 and CDR2 encoded by the germline V gene are SGHAT and FQNNGV. Its CDR3 holds 16 amino acids, cysteine through phenylalanine. The sequence is cut down to CDR3 DNA, 48 bases in frame from base 1. Libraries were prepared through the immunoSEQ multiplex PCR assay. For the multiplex PCR, a mixture combining 60 forward primers for TCR Vbeta segments and 13 reverse primers for TCR Jbeta segments was used. Amplification of the CDR3 region of rearranged TCR beta genes was performed with a multiplex PCR assay on genomic DNA. The amplified TCR beta libraries were sequenced on the Illumina HiSeq System as 87-base-pair reads. The authors processed their data as follows. A later analysis counted tens of millions of unique TCR beta chains across the 550 to 700 repertoires, and around 9.9 million of these chains were shared by at least two donors. A nearest-neighbor algorithm error-corrected the raw reads and collapsed the reads into unique sequences, merging closely related sequences to remove PCR and sequencing errors. To assign V, D and J gene segments, CDR3 sequences were aligned to IMGT reference sequences. Each retained sequence needed at least a six-nucleotide match to both a V gene segment and a J gene segment. A rearrangement was called productive if the CDR3 had no stop codons and remained in frame with V and J, and every other rearrangement was called non-productive. Following IMGT convention, CDR3 was defined as the stretch from the second conserved V-encoded cysteine up to the conserved J-encoded phenylalanine. The earlier analysis of about 590 of the donors excluded sequences that lacked an unambiguous match to a single V gene segment. An earlier analysis of fewer than 650 of the donors classified V segments as functional when productive rearrangements were above 56.7% and as segregating when the standard deviation between donors was above 5%. A statistical classification framework was developed to diagnose cytomegalovirus status using the catalog of TCR beta chain sequences. A later analysis assigned V and J genes by comparing TCR nucleotide sequences with IMGT/GENE-DB human TR gene sequences. Using the TCRdist pipeline, a later analysis assigned CDR3 sequences along with most-parsimonious VDJ recombination scenarios. In a later analysis, every TCR beta chain was defined by the combination of its CDR3 amino acid sequence and its V-gene family, and reads without a unique V-gene family were dropped. A later analysis removed 592 highly shared, low-generation-probability nucleotide sequences to deal with suspected cross-contamination and a sequencing artifact. A later analysis calculated a clonal expansion index for each public chain from normalized within-repertoire ranks of inferred template counts. Generation probabilities in a later analysis came from a VDJ recombination model fitted to out-of-frame rearrangements, and those results were checked against IGoR. A later analysis scored TCR-TCR, TCR-HLA and TCR-CMV co-occurrence with hypergeometric tests, applying a repertoire-size bias correction to TCR pairs. A later analysis estimated false discovery rates by permuting HLA or CMV assignments 20 times. In a later analysis, co-occurring TCRs were grouped using DBSCAN, and TCRdist sequence similarity was added for clustering within HLA-allele-positive subsets. Repertoires with fewer than 30,000 or more than 120,000 public chains, plus five repertoires with anomalous nucleotide sharing, were excluded from co-occurrence clustering. Held by TCRdb, this immuneACCESS table contains in-frame sequences only and omits some clones. Under half of the omission traces to an unresolved V gene where checked; the cause of the rest is unknown. V, J and clone size derive from that table, while D and trimming were established from the DNA sequence. The sample includes about 150,000 clones, with around 80% observed a single time. Clones ranked in the top ten supply approximately 1.5% of the sample.

Sequencing was done on a sample of PBMCs. Recombination linked TRBV11-2 to TRBJ2-1; the D gene is possibly TRBD2, with 7 bases matching. This clonotype was sampled from a man in his forties or fifties in good health and CMV-seronegative. The nucleotide sequence reads as follows: TGTGCCAGCAAGGCTCCGGGGGGCAGCTCCTACAATGAGCAGTTCTTC. Its amino acids are CASKAPGGSSYNEQFF.